The 16 T cell receptor beta chains below were found in one sample sequenced in a study of CD8 T cells in ankylosing spondylitis. MiXCR, applied by TCRdb to the 5' RACE reads, yields one record per CDR3 protein. This table holds 150,000 or so distinct CDR3 sequences, 9.8% found once. Sequencing input: blood, either unsorted or a sorted T cell fraction (not recorded which). The receptor source for this set is a female donor with ankylosing spondylitis or in good health (not recorded which).

Note on this clonotype: This may be a read error, as it is one base from a much larger clone. The rearrangement links TRBV30 to TRBJ2-1, with D uncertain. Germline V gene lookup returns CDR1 GTSNPN and CDR2 SVGIG (reference sequence). This CDR3 is 12 amino acids long. The CDR3 loop is CAWSYSADELFF. The CDR3 nucleotides are TGTGCCTGGAGTTATTCAGCTGATGAGCTGTTCTTC.

This clonotype was counted a few times. The rearrangement joins TRBV27 to TRBJ1-5; no reliable D call. Germline V gene lookup returns CDR1 MNHEY and CDR2 SMNVEV (reference sequence). The CDR3 sequence is 16 residues long. Trimming shortened V by 7 bases and J by 2 bases, and 18 bases separated the two germline ends. The CDR3 coding sequence is TGTGCCAGCACCTCACTTCAGAGTTTGGGCAATCAGCCCCAGCATTTT. Translating gives CASTSLQSLGNQPQHF.

The CDR3 nucleotides read TGCAGTGCTGCGGCGGGGGTCGGTGGAAACACCATATATTTT. Amino acid sequence: CSAAAGVGGNTIYF. The chain combines TRBV20-1 with TRBJ1-3; D might be TRBD1 (5 bases). The V end lost 5 bases, the J end lost 3 bases, and 14 bases lay between the germline ends. The CDR3 has 14 residues. Germline V gives CDR1 DFQATT, CDR2 SNEGSKA (reference sequence).

In its sample, this clonotype was seen a few times. The chain uses TRBV2 and TRBJ1-5, with D possibly TRBD1 on 6 matching bases. Trimming took off 6 bases at V and 8 bases at J, with 17 bases between the two ends. Germline CDR1 SNHLY, CDR2 FYNNEI. CDR3 length: 14 amino acids. CDR3 DNA: TGTGCCAGCAGGGATGGGCAGGGGCTGGAGCCCCAGCATTTT. Amino acids: CASRDGQGLEPQHF.

This clonotype has at least ten counts. V gene TRBV11-2 combines with J gene TRBJ2-1; 8 bases are shared with TRBD2. Per germline, CDR1 SGHAT and CDR2 FQNNGV. This CDR3 is 14 amino acids long. The V gene end was trimmed by 8 bases and the J gene end by 3 bases; junction bases not matched to a gene: 6. CDR3: CASGGREDYNEQFF. The CDR3 nucleotides are TGTGCCAGCGGAGGGCGGGAGGACTACAATGAGCAGTTCTTC.

In the case of this clonotype: The junction does not match germline at one end; this may be a read error. The V gene is TRBV7-6, the J gene TRBJ2-1, with D unresolved. This CDR3 is built from 11 residues. Per the germline V gene, CDR1 is SGHVS and CDR2 is FNYEAQ. The CDR3 DNA sequence: TGTGCCAGCAGCTTCTCCGATGAGCAGTTATTC. This translates into CASSFSDEQLF.

This clonotype was counted many times. This chain joins TRBV6-5 and TRBJ2-2; 7 positions agree with TRBD1. The germline V gene encodes CDR1 MNHEY and CDR2 SVGAGI. V trimming: 10 bases; J trimming: 0 bases; junction bases outside the gene matches: 5. The CDR3 extends over 14 amino acids. The CDR3 sequence is CATDREPNTGELFF. CDR3 nucleotide sequence: TGTGCCACCGACAGGGAACCGAACACCGGGGAGCTGTTTTTT.

This clonotype was recorded only once. The chain recombines TRBV29-1 with TRBJ2-2, with 8 bases fitting TRBD2. The germline V gene encodes CDR1 SQVTM and CDR2 ANQGSEA. The J segment lost 4 bases and the V segment lost 7 bases, leaving 5 bases of the junction unmatched. This CDR3 region has 13 residues. CDR3 protein: CSAPGGGTGELFF. The CDR3, as DNA: TGCAGCGCCCCGGGAGGGGGCACCGGGGAGCTGTTTTTT.

This clonotype came up a few times. The chain combines TRBV19 with TRBJ2-1; D is undetermined. This CDR3 contains 16 residues. Trimming left V 3 bases short and J 8 bases short, with 20 bases between. Germline V lookup: CDR1 LNHDA, CDR2 SQIVND (reference sequence). This chain's CDR3 is CASSIGVHSGMDEQFF. CDR3 DNA sequence: TGTGCCAGTAGTATTGGGGTTCATAGTGGGATGGATGAGCAGTTCTTC.

V gene TRBV4-1 combines with J gene TRBJ2-1; 14 bases match TRBD2. CDR1 and CDR2 from the germline V gene are MGHRA and YSYEKL. This CDR3 spans 17 amino acids. Losses at the gene ends were 10 bases for V and 0 bases for J; bases not matched to a gene: 8. The CDR3 reads CATGTSGSPPSYNEQFF. The CDR3 DNA follows: TGCGCCACCGGGACTAGCGGGAGCCCGCCCTCCTACAATGAGCAGTTCTTC.

This clonotype has a count of ten or more. This chain links TRBV5-1 with TRBJ2-1, with 9 nucleotides matching TRBD1. CDR1 is SGHRS, CDR2 YFSETQ, per germline. The CDR3 has 16 amino acids. V shed 0 bases, J shed 6 bases, and the junction held 7 bases outside the gene matches. CDR3 sequence (DNA): TGCGCCAGCAGCTTGGATTCCGGGACAGGGAGCAATGAGCAGTTCTTC. Protein: CASSLDSGTGSNEQFF.

The chain links TRBV24-1 to TRBJ1-1; tentative D call: TRBD1 (5 bases). Germline CDR1 KGHDR, CDR2 SFDVKD. The CDR3 extends over 13 amino acids. Trimming shortened V by 0 bases and J by 13 bases, and 14 bases separated the two germline ends. CDR3 sequence: CATSDLGQGVFFF. DNA for the CDR3: TGTGCCACCAGTGATTTGGGGCAGGGAGTATTTTTCTTT.

Many counts were recorded for this clonotype. The DNA of the CDR3 is TGTGCCAGCAGCCAAGGGGGGGAGCAGTTCTTC. Residues: CASSQGGEQFF. The chain uses TRBV27 and TRBJ2-1; D tentatively fits TRBD1 or TRBD2 (6 bases each). The ends were cut back, 6 bases at V and 10 bases at J, with 10 bases in the middle. The CDR3 consists of 11 residues. The germline V gene has CDR1 MNHEY and CDR2 SMNVEV (reference sequence).

This clonotype was seen ten or more times. The CDR3 is CATQKGNTEAFF. CDR3 in DNA: TGTGCCACCCAAAAGGGGAACACTGAAGCTTTCTTT. The chain links TRBV27 to TRBJ1-1; unclear D gene. Germline V lookup: CDR1 MNHEY, CDR2 SMNVEV (reference sequence). The V end lost 10 bases, the J end lost 1 base, and 10 bases lay between the germline ends. This CDR3 is built from 12 residues.

The chain has TRBV7-2 and TRBJ1-3; D remains unclear. V gave up 4 bases and J gave up 3 bases, with 10 bases separating them. Germline V lookup: CDR1 SGHTA, CDR2 FQGNSA. The CDR3 runs 14 residues. CDR3 amino acids: CASSSYSIGNTIYF. The CDR3, as DNA: TGTGCCAGCAGCTCTTACAGTATTGGAAACACCATATATTTT.

This clonotype was picked up many times. V is TRBV7-9 and J is TRBJ2-2; tentative D call: TRBD2 (5 bases). Deletions cut 5 bases from V and 5 bases from J, with 9 bases between. CDR1 is SEHNR and CDR2 is FQNEAQ in the germline V gene (reference sequence). The CDR3 length is 13 residues. CDR3 DNA sequence: TGTGCCAGCAGCCTCCGGACTACCGGGGAGCTGTTTTTT. As protein: CASSLRTTGELFF.